The 13 T cell receptor beta chains reported below all come from one sample, sequenced in a study of blood T cell repertoires in COVID-19. Sequencing used immunoSEQ multiplex PCR; TCRdb keeps in-frame clones, though not all of them. The table lists 300,000 to 350,000 clones, 87% of them singletons. Sequenced input: peripheral blood. These receptors originate from a man between 25 and 39 years old with COVID-19, enrolled during active disease.

The V call is TRBV4-1, the J call TRBJ1-1, with D unclear. V was clipped by 2 bases and J by 0 bases, with 10 bases between them. This CDR3 spans 15 amino acids. The V gene's germline CDR1 is MGHRA and CDR2 YSYEKL. CDR3 DNA: TGCGCCAGCAGCCAATCGGAGACGGTGAACACTGAAGCTTTCTTT. Protein: CASSQSETVNTEAFF.

Here the CDR3 reads CASRFSTATNEKLFF. In DNA, the CDR3 is TGCGCCAGCAGGTTTAGTACAGCAACTAATGAAAAACTGTTTTTT. The chain joins TRBV5-1 to TRBJ1-4, with D uncertain. The CDR3 has 15 amino acids. Per the germline V gene, CDR1 is SGHRS and CDR2 is YFSETQ. Trimming pared 5 bases from V and 0 bases from J, leaving 11 bases between.

The chain couples TRBV11-3 to TRBJ2-7; D not resolved. The length of the CDR3 is 14 residues. Trimming took 2 bases from V and 0 from J, leaving 8 bases between them. CDR1 is SGHNT and CDR2 is YENEEA in the germline V gene. CDR3 sequence reads: CASSLQASSYEQYF. CDR3 nucleotides: TGTGCCAGCAGCTTACAGGCGAGCTCCTACGAGCAGTACTTC.

This chain joins TRBV11-2 and TRBJ2-7, with a possible D match to TRBD2 (5 bases). This CDR3 contains 13 residues. V was cut by 6 bases and J by 6 bases, with 15 bases left in between. In germline, CDR1 is SGHAT, CDR2 FQNNGV. Written as DNA, the CDR3 is TGTGCCAGCAGTTCGACCCCACGGGGCGAGCAGTACTTC. It encodes CASSSTPRGEQYF. Supplemented by reference TRBV11-2 and TRBJ2-7, the full variable domain reads EAGVAQSPRYKIIEKRQSVAFWCNPISGHATLYWYQQILGQGPKLLIQFQNNGVVDDSQLPKDRFSAERLKGVDSTLKIQPAKLEDSAVYLCASSSTPRGEQYFGPGTRLTVT.

This clone was detected a few times. The chain has TRBV3-1 (or the pseudogene TRBV3-2) and TRBJ2-7; possible D gene TRBD2, 6 bases. Trimming stripped 0 bases from V and 5 bases from J, with 17 bases between. Germline V gene sequence: CDR1 LGHDT, CDR2 YNNKEL (reference sequence). This CDR3 region has 16 residues. CDR3 region: CASSQDGRWLTNEQYF. The CDR3 nucleotides are TGTGCCAGCAGCCAAGATGGGAGGTGGCTAACCAACGAGCAGTACTTC.

This sequence joins TRBV19 and TRBJ2-7; a possible D gene is TRBD2 (6 bases). The CDR3 is made up of 14 amino acids. In germline, CDR1 is LNHDA, CDR2 SQIVND (reference sequence). V lost 1 base and J lost 2, with 9 bases in between. The CDR3 sequence is CASSIGGAAYEQYF. CDR3 DNA: TGTGCCAGTAGTATAGGCGGGGCGGCCTACGAGCAGTACTTC. Based on the CDR3 plus reference TRBV19 and TRBJ2-7, the full variable domain is DGGITQSPKYLFRKEGQNVTLSCEQNLNHDAMYWYRQDPGQGLRLIYYSQIVNDFQKGDIAEGYSVSREKKESFPLTVTSAQKNPTAFYLCASSIGGAAYEQYFGPGTRLTVT.

J is TRBJ1-1 and V is TRBV3-1 (or the pseudogene TRBV3-2); 7 bases agree with TRBD1. Germline CDR1 reads LGHDT; CDR2 reads YNNKEL (reference sequence). The V segment lost 5 bases and the J segment 1 base; nucleotides outside the gene matches: 4. The CDR3 covers 14 residues. The CDR3 DNA follows: TGTGCCAGCAGCACCCGGACAGGGAACACTGAAGCTTTCTTT. Translation: CASSTRTGNTEAFF.

There are a few counts of this clone. The same CDR3 is also encoded by other DNA sequences in this sample. The chain is built from TRBV29-1 and TRBJ2-7, with D unresolved. The CDR3 covers 11 residues. Germline V gene sequence: CDR1 SQVTM, CDR2 ANQGSEA. V was clipped by 5 bases and J by 4 bases, with 9 bases between them. Here the CDR3 DNA reads TGCAGCGTTTTGACTGGGTACGAGCAGTACTTC. Protein product: CSVLTGYEQYF.

Here the CDR3 DNA reads TGTGCCAGCAGCCCCCCGGGCAGGGGGCACAACGAGCAGTACTTC. It yields the protein CASSPPGRGHNEQYF. The genes are TRBV7-9 and TRBJ2-7; TRBD1 matches 8 bases. The CDR3 runs to 15 residues. From germline, CDR1 is SEHNR and CDR2 FQNEAQ (reference sequence). Unmatched junction bases numbered 11, after V lost 5 bases and J lost 5 bases.

The V gene is TRBV5-1, the J gene TRBJ1-1, with 7 bases lining up with TRBD1. This CDR3 has 15 residues. Per germline, CDR1 SGHRS and CDR2 YFSETQ. The V gene end was trimmed by 3 bases and the J gene end by 4 bases; junction bases not matched to a gene: 9. The CDR3 reads CASSSTPTGATEAFF. The CDR3 nucleotides read TGCGCCAGCAGCTCCACGCCTACAGGGGCCACTGAAGCTTTCTTT.

This clone was counted only a few times. V usage is TRBV7-9 and J usage is TRBJ1-1; D is undetermined. The CDR3 totals 14 residues. From germline, CDR1 is SEHNR and CDR2 FQNEAQ (reference sequence). V lost 1 base and J 4 bases, leaving 10 bases between the germline ends. The CDR3 is CASSLEPPGTEAFF. The CDR3 bases are TGTGCCAGCAGCTTAGAACCCCCCGGCACTGAAGCTTTCTTT.

This chain connects TRBV11-1 to TRBJ2-7; D remains unclear. Germline-derived CDR1 and CDR2 are SGHAT and FQDESV (reference sequence). This CDR3 has 15 residues. The V end was cut by 0 bases, the J end by 1 base, with 10 bases between. CDR3 residues: CASSLAVQASYEQYF. The CDR3 nucleotides are TGTGCCAGCAGCTTAGCGGTTCAGGCTTCCTACGAGCAGTACTTC.

The rearrangement links TRBV4-3 to TRBJ2-2; 7 positions agree with TRBD1. Germline values: CDR1 LGHNA, CDR2 YSLEER. V dropped 2 bases and J dropped 0; count of bases not matched to a gene: 3. The CDR3 totals 16 residues. The CDR3 reads CASSQRGQPNTGELFF. The DNA of the CDR3 is TGCGCCAGCAGCCAAAGGGGACAGCCGAACACCGGGGAGCTGTTTTTT.